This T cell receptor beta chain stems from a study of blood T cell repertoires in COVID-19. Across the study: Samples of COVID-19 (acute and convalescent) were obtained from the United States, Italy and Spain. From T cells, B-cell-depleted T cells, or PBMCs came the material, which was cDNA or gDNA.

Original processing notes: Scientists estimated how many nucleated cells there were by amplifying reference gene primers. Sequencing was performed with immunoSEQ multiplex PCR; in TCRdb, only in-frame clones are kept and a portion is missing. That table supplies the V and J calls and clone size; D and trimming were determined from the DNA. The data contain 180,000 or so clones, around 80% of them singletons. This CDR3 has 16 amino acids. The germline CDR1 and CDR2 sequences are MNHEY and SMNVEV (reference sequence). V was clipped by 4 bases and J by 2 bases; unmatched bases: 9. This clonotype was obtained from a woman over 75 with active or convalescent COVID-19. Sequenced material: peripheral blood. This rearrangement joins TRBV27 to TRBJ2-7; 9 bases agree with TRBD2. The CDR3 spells CASSSTLAGPPYEQYF. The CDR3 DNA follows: TGTGCCAGCAGTTCAACACTAGCGGGTCCCCCCTACGAGCAGTACTTC.